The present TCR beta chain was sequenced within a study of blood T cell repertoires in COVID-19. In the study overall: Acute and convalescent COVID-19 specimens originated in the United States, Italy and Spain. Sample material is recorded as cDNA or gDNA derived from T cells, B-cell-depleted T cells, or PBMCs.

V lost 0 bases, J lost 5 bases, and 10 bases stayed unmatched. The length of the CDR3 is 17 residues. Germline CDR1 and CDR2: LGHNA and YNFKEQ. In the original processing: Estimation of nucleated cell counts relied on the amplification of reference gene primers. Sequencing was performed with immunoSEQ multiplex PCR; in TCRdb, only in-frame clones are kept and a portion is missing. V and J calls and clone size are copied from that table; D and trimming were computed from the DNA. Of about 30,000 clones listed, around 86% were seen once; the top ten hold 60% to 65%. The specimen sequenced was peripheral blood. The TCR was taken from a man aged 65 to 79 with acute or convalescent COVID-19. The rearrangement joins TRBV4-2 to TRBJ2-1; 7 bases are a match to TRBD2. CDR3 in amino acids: CASSQDVSGTNNNEQFF. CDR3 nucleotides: TGTGCCAGCAGCCAAGATGTCTCCGGGACTAATAACAATGAGCAGTTCTTC.